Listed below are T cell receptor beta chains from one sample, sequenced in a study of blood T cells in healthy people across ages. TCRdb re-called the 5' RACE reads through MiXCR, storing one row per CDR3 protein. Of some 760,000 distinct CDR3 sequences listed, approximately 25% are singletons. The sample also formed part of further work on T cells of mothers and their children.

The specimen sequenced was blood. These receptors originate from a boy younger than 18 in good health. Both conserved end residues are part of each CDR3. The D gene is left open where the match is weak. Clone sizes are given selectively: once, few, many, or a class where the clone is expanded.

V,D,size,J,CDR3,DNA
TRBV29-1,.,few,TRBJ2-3,CSAHRAGDTQYF,TGCAGCGCCCACAGGGCGGGGGATACGCAGTATTTT
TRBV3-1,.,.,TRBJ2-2,CASSQDGTSNTGELFF,TGTGCCAGCAGCCAAGATGGGACATCGAACACCGGGGAGCTGTTTTTT
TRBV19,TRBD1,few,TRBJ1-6,CASTLRDRDSPLHF,TGTGCCAGTACCCTCCGGGACAGGGATTCACCCCTCCACTTT
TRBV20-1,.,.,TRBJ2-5,CSARIGVETQYF,TGCAGTGCAAGAATAGGGGTAGAGACCCAGTACTTC
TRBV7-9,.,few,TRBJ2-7,CASSLGRTDSYEQYF,TGTGCCAGCAGCTTAGGGAGGACGGACTCCTACGAGCAGTACTTC
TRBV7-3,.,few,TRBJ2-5,CASSLDRGGQETQYF,TGTGCCAGCAGCTTAGACAGGGGAGGGCAAGAGACCCAGTACTTC
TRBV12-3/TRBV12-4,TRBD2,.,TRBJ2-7,CASSLATLAGAREQYF,TGTGCCAGCAGTTTAGCGACCCTAGCGGGAGCTCGGGAGCAGTACTTC
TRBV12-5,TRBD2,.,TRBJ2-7,CASGSGPLAGGYEQYF,TGTGCTAGTGGTTCCGGCCCACTAGCGGGGGGCTACGAGCAGTACTTC
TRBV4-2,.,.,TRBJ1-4,CASSQDLVVRGEPNEKLFF,TGTGCCAGCAGCCAAGATTTGGTCGTCCGCGGGGAGCCTAATGAAAAACTGTTTTTT
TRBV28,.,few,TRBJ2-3,CASSYATLTDTQYF,TGTGCCAGCAGTTACGCCACCCTCACAGATACGCAGTATTTT
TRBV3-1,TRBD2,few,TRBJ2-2,CASRRSGGRGELFF,TGTGCCAGCAGGCGAAGCGGGGGAAGAGGGGAGCTGTTTTTT
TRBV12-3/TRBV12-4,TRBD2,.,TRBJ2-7,CASRLGLAVYEQYF,TGTGCCAGCAGGCTCGGACTAGCGGTGTACGAGCAGTACTTC
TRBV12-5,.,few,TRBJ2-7,CASGLKGGPYEQYF,TGTGCTAGTGGTTTGAAGGGGGGCCCTTACGAGCAGTACTTC
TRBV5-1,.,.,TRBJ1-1,CASSLAGVGNTEAFF,TGCGCCAGCAGTCTGGCAGGGGTCGGGAACACTGAAGCTTTCTTT
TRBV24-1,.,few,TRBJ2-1,CATRGAWDEQFF,TGTGCCACCAGGGGTGCGTGGGATGAGCAGTTCTTC
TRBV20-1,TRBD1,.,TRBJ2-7,CSARTGGGEQYF,TGCAGTGCTAGGACAGGGGGAGGCGAGCAGTACTTC
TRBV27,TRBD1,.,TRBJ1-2,CASGQTGGNYGYTF,TGTGCCAGCGGCCAGACAGGGGGTAACTATGGCTACACCTTC
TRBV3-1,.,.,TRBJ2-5,CASSRDFGFLEETQYF,TGTGCCAGCAGCCGAGATTTCGGGTTCCTCGAAGAGACCCAGTACTTC
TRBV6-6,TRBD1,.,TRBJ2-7,CASRGTGCEQYF,TGTGCCAGCAGGGGGACAGGCTGCGAGCAGTACTTC
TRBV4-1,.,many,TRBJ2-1,CASSQDWDEQFF,TGTGCCAGCAGCCAAGATTGGGATGAGCAGTTCTTC
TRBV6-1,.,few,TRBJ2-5,CASCRWAEAFQETQYF,TGTGCCAGCTGTCGGTGGGCGGAGGCCTTCCAAGAGACCCAGTACTTC
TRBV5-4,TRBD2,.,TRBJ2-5,CASSPGRSAGGETQYF,TGTGCCAGCAGCCCCGGAAGGTCGGCGGGAGGTGAGACCCAGTACTTC
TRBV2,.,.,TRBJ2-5,CASSEGSGYQETQYF,TGTGCCAGCAGTGAAGGGAGTGGGTACCAAGAGACCCAGTACTTC
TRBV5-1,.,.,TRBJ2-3,CASGLAGAVDTQYF,TGCGCCAGCGGCTTGGCGGGGGCCGTAGATACGCAGTATTTT
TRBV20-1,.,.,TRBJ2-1,CSALEEWGAYNEQFF,TGCAGTGCCCTAGAGGAGTGGGGGGCTTACAATGAGCAGTTCTTC
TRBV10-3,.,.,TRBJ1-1,CAISESGSPGAFF,TGTGCCATCAGTGAATCCGGGTCCCCAGGAGCTTTCTTT
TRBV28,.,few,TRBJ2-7,CASSLGQTTYEQYF,TGTGCCAGCAGTTTAGGACAGACGACCTACGAGCAGTACTTC
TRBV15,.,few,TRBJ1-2,CATSRAGQGYTF,TGTGCCACCAGCAGAGCCGGCCAGGGCTACACCTTC
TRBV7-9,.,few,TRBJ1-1,CASNSLPGRRNTEAFF,TGTGCCAGCAACTCTTTACCGGGACGGCGGAACACTGAAGCTTTCTTT
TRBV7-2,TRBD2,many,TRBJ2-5,CASSLFGGAETQYF,TGTGCCAGCAGCTTATTCGGGGGGGCGGAGACCCAGTACTTC
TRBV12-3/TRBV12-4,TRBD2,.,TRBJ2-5,CASTPRLAENPQETQYF,TGTGCCAGCACCCCTAGACTAGCGGAGAACCCTCAAGAGACCCAGTACTTC
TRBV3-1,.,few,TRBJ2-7,CASSRGGLRYLEQYF,TGTGCCAGCAGCCGGGGGGGGCTTCGATATCTCGAGCAGTACTTC
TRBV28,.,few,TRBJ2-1,CASSLLGELNEQFF,TGTGCCAGCAGTTTATTGGGGGAGCTAAATGAGCAGTTCTTC
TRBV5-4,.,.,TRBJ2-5,CASSSAGTETQYF,TGTGCCAGCAGCTCCGCAGGCACGGAGACCCAGTACTTC
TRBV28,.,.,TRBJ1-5,CASSTGGEGQPQHF,TGTGCCAGCAGCACGGGGGGCGAGGGTCAGCCCCAGCATTTT
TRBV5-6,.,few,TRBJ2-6,CASSPEGGRIRFAGANVLTF,TGTGCCAGCAGCCCGGAAGGGGGGCGCATACGGTTCGCTGGGGCCAACGTCCTGACTTTC
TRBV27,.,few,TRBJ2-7,CASSRFVSGGAEQYF,TGTGCCAGCAGCCGTTTCGTGTCAGGGGGGGCCGAGCAGTACTTC
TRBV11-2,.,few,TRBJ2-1,CASSLVIREAEQFF,TGTGCCAGCAGCTTAGTCATAAGGGAGGCTGAGCAGTTCTTC
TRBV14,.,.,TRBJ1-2,CASSQDLDLHGYTF,TGTGCCAGCAGCCAAGATTTAGACCTCCATGGCTACACCTTC
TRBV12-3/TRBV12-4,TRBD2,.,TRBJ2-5,CASSFKGLGDETQYF,TGTGCCAGCAGTTTCAAGGGACTAGGAGATGAGACCCAGTACTTC